The 5 T cell receptor beta chains listed next were all sequenced from one sample in a study of blood T cell repertoires in COVID-19. Assay: immunoSEQ multiplex PCR; the TCRdb copy retains only in-frame clones and omits some. The data hold over 25,000 clones, with 65% to 90% observed a single time. Sequenced sample: peripheral blood. The receptors here all came from a woman aged 60-75 years with active COVID-19.

J is TRBJ1-2 and V is TRBV11-2, with D hard to call. The germline V gene encodes CDR1 SGHAT and CDR2 FQNNGV. Trimming cost V 0 bases and J 6 bases, with 8 bases left between them. CDR3 length: 13 residues. The CDR3 region is CASSLDLGDGYTF. CDR3 in DNA: TGTGCCAGCAGCTTAGATCTCGGGGATGGCTACACCTTC. Together with reference TRBV11-2 and TRBJ1-2, the CDR3 gives the full variable domain: EAGVAQSPRYKIIEKRQSVAFWCNPISGHATLYWYQQILGQGPKLLIQFQNNGVVDDSQLPKDRFSAERLKGVDSTLKIQPAKLEDSAVYLCASSLDLGDGYTFGSGTRLTVV.

The CDR3, as DNA: TGTGCCAGCAGTGGGGCCGGGACTAGCGAAGATACGCAGTATTTT. This sequence encodes CASSGAGTSEDTQYF. The chain is built from TRBV6-4 and TRBJ2-3; 10 nucleotides align to TRBD2. Germline V CDR1 and CDR2: MRHNA, SNTAGT. This CDR3 spans 15 amino acids. V dropped 4 bases and J dropped 5; count of bases not matched to a gene: 6.

This clone was counted a few times. Here the CDR3 reads CASSRPGTGYGYTF. CDR3 bases: TGTGCCAGCAGCCGTCCCGGGACAGGGTATGGCTACACCTTC. The genes are TRBV6-2 or TRBV6-3 and TRBJ1-2; 9 nucleotides align to TRBD1. This CDR3 contains 14 residues. The germline V gene has CDR1 MNHEY and CDR2 SVGEGT. V shed 6 bases, J shed 5 bases, and the junction held 7 bases outside the gene matches.

This clone was observed a single time. The gene calls are TRBV9 and TRBJ2-1; 9 positions match TRBD2. Trimming cost V 0 bases and J 5 bases; bases outside gene matches: 3. The germline V gene encodes CDR1 SGDLS and CDR2 YYNGEE. The CDR3 is 15 amino acids. The CDR3 sequence: CASSVVSGGHNEQFF. CDR3 DNA sequence: TGTGCCAGCAGCGTAGTTAGCGGGGGCCACAATGAGCAGTTCTTC.

The genes are TRBV5-1 and TRBJ1-2; D unresolved. In germline, CDR1 is SGHRS, CDR2 YFSETQ. This CDR3 region has 12 residues. V lost 4 bases and J lost 7, with 11 bases in between. CDR3 amino acids: CASSPESRGYTF. The CDR3 nucleotides are TGCGCCAGCAGCCCTGAGTCCCGTGGCTACACCTTC.